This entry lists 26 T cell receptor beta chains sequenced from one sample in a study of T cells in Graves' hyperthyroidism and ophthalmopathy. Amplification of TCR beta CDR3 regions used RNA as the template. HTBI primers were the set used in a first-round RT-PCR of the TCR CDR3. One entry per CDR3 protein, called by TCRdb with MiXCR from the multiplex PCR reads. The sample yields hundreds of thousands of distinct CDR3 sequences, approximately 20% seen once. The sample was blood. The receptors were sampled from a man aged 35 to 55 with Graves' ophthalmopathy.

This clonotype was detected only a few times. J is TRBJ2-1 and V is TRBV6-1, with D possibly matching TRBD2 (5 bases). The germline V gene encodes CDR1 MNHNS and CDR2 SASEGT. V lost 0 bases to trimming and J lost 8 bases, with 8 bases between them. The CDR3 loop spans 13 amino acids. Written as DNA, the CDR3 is TGTGCCAGCAGTGAAGCTGAGGGCGATGAGCAGTTCTTC. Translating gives CASSEAEGDEQFF.

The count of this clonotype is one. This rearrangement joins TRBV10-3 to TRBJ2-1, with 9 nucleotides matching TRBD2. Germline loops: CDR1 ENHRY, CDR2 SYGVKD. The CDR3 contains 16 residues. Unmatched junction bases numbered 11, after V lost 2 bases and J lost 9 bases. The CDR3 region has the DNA TGTGCCATCAGTGAGGGGGGGATAGCGGGAGATCGTGAGCAGTTCTTC. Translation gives CAISEGGIAGDREQFF.

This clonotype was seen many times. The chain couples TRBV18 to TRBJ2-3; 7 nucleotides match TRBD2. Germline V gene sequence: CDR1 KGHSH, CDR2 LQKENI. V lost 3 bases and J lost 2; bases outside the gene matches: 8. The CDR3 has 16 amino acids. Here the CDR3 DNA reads TGTGCCAGCTCACCGGCCGGGACTACGCACACAGATACGCAGTATTTT. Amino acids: CASSPAGTTHTDTQYF.

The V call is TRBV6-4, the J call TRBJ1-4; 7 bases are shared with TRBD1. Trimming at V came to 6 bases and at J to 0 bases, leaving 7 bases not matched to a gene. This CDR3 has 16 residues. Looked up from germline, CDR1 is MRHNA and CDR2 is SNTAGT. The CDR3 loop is CASSRGGVSTNEKLFF. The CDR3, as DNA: TGTGCCAGCAGCAGGGGGGGGGTTTCAACTAATGAAAAACTGTTTTTT.

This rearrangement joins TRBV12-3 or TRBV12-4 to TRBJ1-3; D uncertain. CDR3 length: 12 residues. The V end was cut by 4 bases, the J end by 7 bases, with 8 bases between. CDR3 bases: TGTGCCAGCAGTTACACCGAGAACACCATATATTTT. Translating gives CASSYTENTIYF.

The CDR3 region has the DNA TGTGCCAGCAGCTCCCCCCTCCGGGGTGTCGCGGGAGTTACCTACACCGGGGAGCTGTTTTTT. Protein: CASSSPLRGVAGVTYTGELFF. The chain links TRBV7-9 to TRBJ2-2, with 7 bases aligning to TRBD2. Germline V gene data show CDR1 as SEHNR and CDR2 as FQNEAQ (reference sequence). The CDR3 extends over 21 amino acids. The trim removed 4 bases at V and 3 bases at J, leaving 23 bases unmatched.

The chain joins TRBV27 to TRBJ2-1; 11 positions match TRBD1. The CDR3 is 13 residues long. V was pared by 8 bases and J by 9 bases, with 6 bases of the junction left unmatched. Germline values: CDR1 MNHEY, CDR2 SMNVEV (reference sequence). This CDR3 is CASGTGGGGEQFF. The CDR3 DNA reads TGTGCCAGCGGGACAGGGGGAGGTGGTGAGCAGTTCTTC.

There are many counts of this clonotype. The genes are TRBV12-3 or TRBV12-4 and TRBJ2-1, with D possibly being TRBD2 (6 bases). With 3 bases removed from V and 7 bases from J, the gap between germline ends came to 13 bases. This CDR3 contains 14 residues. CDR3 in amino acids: CASSFAGPQNEQFF. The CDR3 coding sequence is TGTGCCAGCAGTTTTGCGGGACCACAGAATGAGCAGTTCTTC.

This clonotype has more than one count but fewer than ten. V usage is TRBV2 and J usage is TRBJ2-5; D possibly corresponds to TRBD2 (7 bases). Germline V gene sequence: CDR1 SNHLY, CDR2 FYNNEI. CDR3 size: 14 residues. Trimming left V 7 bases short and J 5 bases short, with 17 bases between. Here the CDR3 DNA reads TGTGCCAGCACGGGGGGCACCTCGCTGGAGACCCAGTACTTC. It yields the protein CASTGGTSLETQYF.

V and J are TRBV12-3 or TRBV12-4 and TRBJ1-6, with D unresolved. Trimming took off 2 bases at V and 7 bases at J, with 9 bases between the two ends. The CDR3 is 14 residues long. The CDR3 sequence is CASSLFTSNSPLHF. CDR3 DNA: TGTGCCAGCAGTTTATTTACCTCAAATTCACCCCTCCACTTT.

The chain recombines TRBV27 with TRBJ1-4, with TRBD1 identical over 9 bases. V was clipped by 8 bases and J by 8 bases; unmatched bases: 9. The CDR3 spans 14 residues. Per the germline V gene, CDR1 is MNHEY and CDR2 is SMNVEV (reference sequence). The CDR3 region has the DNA TGTGCCAGCCGGTCACAGGGGGCAGGGGAAAAACTGTTTTTT. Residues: CASRSQGAGEKLFF. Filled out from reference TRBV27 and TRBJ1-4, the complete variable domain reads EAQVTQNPRYLITVTGKKLTVTCSQNMNHEYMSWYRQDPGLGLRQIYYSMNVEVTDKGDVPEGYKVSRKEKRNFPLILESPSPNQTSLYFCASRSQGAGEKLFFGSGTQLSVL.

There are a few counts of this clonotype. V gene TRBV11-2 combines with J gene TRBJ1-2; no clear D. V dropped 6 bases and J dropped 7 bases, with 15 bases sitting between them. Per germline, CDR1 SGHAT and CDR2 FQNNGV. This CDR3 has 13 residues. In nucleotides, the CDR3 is TGTGCCAGCAGTCCCCCGGCCCCGGGTGGCTACACCTTC. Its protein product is CASSPPAPGGYTF.

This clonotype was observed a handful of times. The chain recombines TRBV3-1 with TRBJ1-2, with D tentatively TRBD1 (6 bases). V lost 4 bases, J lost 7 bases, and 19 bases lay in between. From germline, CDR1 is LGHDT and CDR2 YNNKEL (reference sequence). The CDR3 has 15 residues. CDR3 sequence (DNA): TGTGCCAGCAGCCTACGTGTAGGGGGTATCAGTGGCTACACCTTC. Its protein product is CASSLRVGGISGYTF. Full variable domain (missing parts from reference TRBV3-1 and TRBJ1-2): DTAVSQTPKYLVTQMGNDKSIKCEQNLGHDTMYWYKQDSKKFLKIMFSYNNKELIINETVPNRFSPKSPDKAHLNLHINSLELGDSAVYFCASSLRVGGISGYTFGSGTRLTVV.

The CDR3 region is CASSIWRTTEAFF. The CDR3 DNA is TGTGCCAGCTCTATTTGGAGAACCACTGAAGCTTTCTTT. The chain is built from TRBV6-1 and TRBJ1-1, with D hard to call. Germline loops: CDR1 MNHNS, CDR2 SASEGT. The V end was cut by 8 bases, the J end by 4 bases, with 14 bases between. The CDR3 runs to 13 residues.

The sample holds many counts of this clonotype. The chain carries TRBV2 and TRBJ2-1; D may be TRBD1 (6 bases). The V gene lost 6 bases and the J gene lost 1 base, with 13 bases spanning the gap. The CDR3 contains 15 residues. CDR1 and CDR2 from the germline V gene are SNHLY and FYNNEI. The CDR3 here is CASSAGRGSYNEQFF. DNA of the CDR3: TGTGCCAGCAGCGCAGGTAGGGGGTCCTACAATGAGCAGTTCTTC.

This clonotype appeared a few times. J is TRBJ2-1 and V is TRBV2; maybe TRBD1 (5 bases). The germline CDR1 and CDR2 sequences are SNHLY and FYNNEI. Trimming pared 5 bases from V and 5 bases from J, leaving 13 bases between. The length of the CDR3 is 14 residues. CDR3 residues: CASSTRTFNNEQFF. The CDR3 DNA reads TGTGCCAGCAGTACCAGGACATTTAACAATGAGCAGTTCTTC.

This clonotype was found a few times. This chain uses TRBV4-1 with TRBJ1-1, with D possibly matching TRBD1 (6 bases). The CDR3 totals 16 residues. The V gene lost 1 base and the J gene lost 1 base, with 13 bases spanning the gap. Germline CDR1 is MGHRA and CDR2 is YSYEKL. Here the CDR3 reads CASSQGQRGTNTEAFF. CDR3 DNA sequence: TGCGCCAGCAGCCAAGGACAAAGGGGGACGAACACTGAAGCTTTCTTT.

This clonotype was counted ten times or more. In nucleotides, the CDR3 is TGTGCCAGCAGGATACCGGGACAGGGGAACAATGAGCAGTTCTTC. It translates to CASRIPGQGNNEQFF. This rearrangement joins TRBV6-1 to TRBJ2-1; the match to TRBD1 covers 10 bases. V shed 6 bases, J shed 5 bases, and the junction held 7 bases outside the gene matches. The CDR3 has 15 amino acids. Germline-derived CDR1 and CDR2 are MNHNS and SASEGT.

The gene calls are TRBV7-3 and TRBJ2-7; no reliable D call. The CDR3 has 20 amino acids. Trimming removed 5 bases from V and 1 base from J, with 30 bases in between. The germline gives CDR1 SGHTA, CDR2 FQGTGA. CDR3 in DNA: TGTGCCAGCAGCCTGTCCTGGACCGTCGAGGCGAGAGTAAGATCCTACGAGCAGTACTTC. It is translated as CASSLSWTVEARVRSYEQYF.

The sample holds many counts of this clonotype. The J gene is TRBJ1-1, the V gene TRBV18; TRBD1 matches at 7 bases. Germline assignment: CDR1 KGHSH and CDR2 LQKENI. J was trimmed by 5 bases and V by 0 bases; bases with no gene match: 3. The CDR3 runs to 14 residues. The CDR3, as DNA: TGTGCCAGCTCACCACCCAGGGGGACAACTGAAGCTTTCTTT. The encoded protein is CASSPPRGTTEAFF.

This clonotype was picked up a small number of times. CDR3 residues: CAWSVPWEAPEKLFF. Written as DNA, the CDR3 is TGTGCCTGGAGTGTACCCTGGGAGGCCCCTGAAAAACTGTTTTTT. V usage is TRBV30 and J usage is TRBJ1-4, with unresolved D. The germline V and J ends were trimmed by 0 bases and 7 bases, with 15 bases remaining between them. Germline V gene data show CDR1 as GTSNPN and CDR2 as SVGIG (reference sequence). The CDR3 loop spans 15 amino acids.

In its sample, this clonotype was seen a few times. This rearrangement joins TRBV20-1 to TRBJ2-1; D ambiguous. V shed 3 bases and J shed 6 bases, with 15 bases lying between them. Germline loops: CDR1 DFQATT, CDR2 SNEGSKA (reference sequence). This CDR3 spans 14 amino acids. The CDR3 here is CSASSGAKTNEQFF. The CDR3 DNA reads TGCAGTGCTAGTTCGGGCGCCAAAACCAATGAGCAGTTCTTC.

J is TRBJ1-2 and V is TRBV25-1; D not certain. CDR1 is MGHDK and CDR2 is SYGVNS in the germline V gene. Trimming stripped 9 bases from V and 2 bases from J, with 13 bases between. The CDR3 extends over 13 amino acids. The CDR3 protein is CASARGENYGYTF. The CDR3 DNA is TGTGCCAGTGCCCGGGGAGAGAACTATGGCTACACCTTC.

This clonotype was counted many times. The CDR3 DNA sequence: TGTGCCAGCAGCTCAAGGACTAGCATAACGGATACGCAGTATTTT. It yields the protein CASSSRTSITDTQYF. This chain links TRBV11-1 with TRBJ2-3, with 8 bases matching TRBD2. This CDR3 region has 15 residues. Germline loops: CDR1 SGHAT, CDR2 FQDESV (reference sequence). After removal of 4 bases from V and 6 bases from J, the junction contained 9 bases not matched to a gene.

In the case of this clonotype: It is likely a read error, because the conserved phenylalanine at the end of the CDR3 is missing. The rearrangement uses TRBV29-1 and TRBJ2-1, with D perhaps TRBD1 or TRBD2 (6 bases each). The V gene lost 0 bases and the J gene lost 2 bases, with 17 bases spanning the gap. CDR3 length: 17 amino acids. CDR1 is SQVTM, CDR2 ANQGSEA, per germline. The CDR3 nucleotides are TGCAGCGTTGAAGAACTGAGGGGGGAGATTGCCTACAATGAGCAGTTCTCC. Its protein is CSVEELRGEIAYNEQFS.

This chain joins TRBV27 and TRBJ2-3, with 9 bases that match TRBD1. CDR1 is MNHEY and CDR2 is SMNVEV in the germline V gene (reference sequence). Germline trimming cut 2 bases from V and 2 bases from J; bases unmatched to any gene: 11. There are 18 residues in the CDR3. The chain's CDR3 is CASSLALGQGISTDTQYF. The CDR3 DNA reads TGTGCCAGCAGTTTAGCCTTGGGACAGGGAATATCCACAGATACGCAGTATTTT.